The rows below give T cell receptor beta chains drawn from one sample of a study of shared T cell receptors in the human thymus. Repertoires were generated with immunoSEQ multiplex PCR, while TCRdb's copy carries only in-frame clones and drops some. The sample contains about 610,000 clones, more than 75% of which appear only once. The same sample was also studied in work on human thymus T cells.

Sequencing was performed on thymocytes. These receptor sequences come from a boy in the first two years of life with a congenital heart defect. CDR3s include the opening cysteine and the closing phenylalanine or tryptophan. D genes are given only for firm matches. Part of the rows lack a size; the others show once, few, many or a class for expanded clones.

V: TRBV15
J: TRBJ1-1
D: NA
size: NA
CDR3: CATSRDRGQMNTEAFF
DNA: TGTGCCACCAGCAGAGATAGGGGACAAATGAACACTGAAGCTTTCTTT

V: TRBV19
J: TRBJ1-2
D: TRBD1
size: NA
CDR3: CASSPYTDRLNYGYTF
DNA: TGTGCCAGTAGCCCTTATACGGACAGGTTAAACTATGGCTACACCTTC

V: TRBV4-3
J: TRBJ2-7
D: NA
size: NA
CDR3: CASSQDSRDPYEQYF
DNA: TGCGCCAGCAGCCAAGACAGCCGGGATCCATACGAGCAGTACTTC

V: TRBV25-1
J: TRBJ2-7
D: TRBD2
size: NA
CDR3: CASRDGTSGRRSYEQYF
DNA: TGTGCCAGCAGGGACGGGACTAGCGGGAGGCGTTCCTACGAGCAGTACTTC

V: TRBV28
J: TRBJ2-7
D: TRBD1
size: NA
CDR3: CATKTDDRGFYPLSYEQYF
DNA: TGTGCCACCAAAACTGACGACAGGGGGTTTTACCCCTTATCCTACGAGCAGTACTTC

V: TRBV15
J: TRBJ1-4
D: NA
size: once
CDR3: CATSRGETGKLFF
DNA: TGTGCCACCAGCAGAGGAGAGACAGGAAAACTGTTTTTT

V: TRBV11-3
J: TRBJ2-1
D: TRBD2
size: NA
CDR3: CASSLGTSGINEQFF
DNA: TGTGCCAGCAGCTTAGGGACTAGCGGGATCAATGAGCAGTTCTTC

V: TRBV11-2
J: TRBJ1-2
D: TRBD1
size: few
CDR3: CASSLTPDRAYGYTF
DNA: TGTGCCAGCAGCCTCACCCCGGACAGGGCCTATGGCTACACCTTC

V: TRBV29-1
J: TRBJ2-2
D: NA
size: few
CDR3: CSVQGNTGELFF
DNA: TGCAGCGTACAGGGGAACACCGGGGAGCTGTTTTTT

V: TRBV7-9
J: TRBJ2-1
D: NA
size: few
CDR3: CASSGAGTGEFF
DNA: TGTGCCAGCAGCGGTGCGGGAACAGGGGAGTTCTTC

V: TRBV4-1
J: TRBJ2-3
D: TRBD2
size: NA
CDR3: CASSQGRASGRADTQYF
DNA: TGCGCCAGCAGCCAAGGACGGGCTAGCGGGAGAGCAGATACGCAGTATTTT

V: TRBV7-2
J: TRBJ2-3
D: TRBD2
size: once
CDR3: CASSLAVRGGTSGKISTDTQYF
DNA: TGTGCCAGCAGCTTAGCGGTTAGAGGAGGGACTAGCGGGAAGATAAGCACAGATACGCAGTATTTT

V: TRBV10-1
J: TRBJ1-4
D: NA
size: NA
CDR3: CASSESNGPEEKLFF
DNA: TGCGCCAGCAGTGAGTCGAATGGGCCGGAAGAAAAACTGTTTTTT

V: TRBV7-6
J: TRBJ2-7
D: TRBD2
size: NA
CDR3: CASSLAQGPGTSGRAGEQYF
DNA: TGTGCCAGCAGCTTAGCGCAGGGCCCCGGGACTAGCGGGAGGGCGGGTGAGCAGTACTTC

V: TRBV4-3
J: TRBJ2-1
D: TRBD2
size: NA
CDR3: CASSHLPLLPLAGGPNEQFF
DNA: TGCGCCAGCAGCCACCTACCTCTCTTGCCCCTAGCGGGAGGGCCTAATGAGCAGTTCTTC

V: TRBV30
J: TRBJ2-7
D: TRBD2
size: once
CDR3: CAWISWGREDQTQQYF
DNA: TGTGCCTGGATCTCCTGGGGGCGGGAGGACCAAACCCAGCAGTACTTC

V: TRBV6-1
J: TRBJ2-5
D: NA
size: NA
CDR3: CASSRDSLGETQYF
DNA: TGTGCCAGCAGTCGGGACTCGCTGGGTGAGACCCAGTACTTC

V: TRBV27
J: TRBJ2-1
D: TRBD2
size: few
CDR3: CASSTGLAGALNGYNEQFF
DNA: TGTGCCAGCAGTACGGGACTAGCGGGAGCCCTAAACGGCTACAATGAGCAGTTCTTC

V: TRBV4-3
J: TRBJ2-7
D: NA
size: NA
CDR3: CASSQIQGRASYEQYF
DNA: TGCGCCAGCAGCCAAATTCAGGGGAGGGCCTCCTACGAGCAGTACTTC

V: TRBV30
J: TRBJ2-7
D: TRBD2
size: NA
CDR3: CAWQRGPGAYEQYF
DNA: TGTGCCTGGCAGCGGGGGCCAGGGGCCTACGAGCAGTACTTC

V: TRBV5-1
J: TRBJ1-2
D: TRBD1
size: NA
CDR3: CASSRDRGGYTF
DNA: TGCGCCAGCAGCAGGGACAGGGGTGGCTACACCTTC

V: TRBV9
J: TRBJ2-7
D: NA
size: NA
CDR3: CASSVAGDPPYEQYF
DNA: TGTGCCAGCAGCGTAGCAGGGGATCCCCCCTACGAGCAGTACTTC

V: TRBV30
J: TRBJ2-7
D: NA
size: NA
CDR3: CAWSVLGGAVYEQYF
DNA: TGTGCCTGGAGTGTACTGGGGGGGGCAGTATACGAGCAGTACTTC

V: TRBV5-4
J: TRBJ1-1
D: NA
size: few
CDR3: CASSLKRGAEAFF
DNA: TGTGCCAGCAGCTTGAAGCGGGGAGCTGAAGCTTTCTTT

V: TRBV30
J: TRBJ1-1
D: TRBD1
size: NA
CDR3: CARKAGTGSLRDTEAFF
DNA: TGTGCCCGTAAGGCCGGGACAGGGAGCTTGAGGGACACTGAAGCTTTCTTT

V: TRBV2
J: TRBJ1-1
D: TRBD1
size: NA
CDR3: CASRGNRGRTEAFF
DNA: TGTGCCAGCAGAGGGAACAGGGGGCGGACTGAAGCTTTCTTT

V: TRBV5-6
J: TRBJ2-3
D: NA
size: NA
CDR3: CASSLSVSGTDTQYF
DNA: TGTGCCAGCAGCTTGTCAGTTAGCGGAACAGATACGCAGTATTTT

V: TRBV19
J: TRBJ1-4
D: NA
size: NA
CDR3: CASSGASLNEKLFF
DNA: TGTGCCAGTAGTGGAGCCAGTCTTAATGAAAAACTGTTTTTT

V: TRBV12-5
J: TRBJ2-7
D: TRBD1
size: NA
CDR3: CASGLVLGQVDLSYEQYF
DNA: TGTGCTAGTGGTTTGGTATTGGGACAGGTCGACCTCTCCTACGAGCAGTACTTC

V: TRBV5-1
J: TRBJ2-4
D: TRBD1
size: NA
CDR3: CASSLTGVGNIQYF
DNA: TGCGCCAGCAGCTTGACAGGGGTAGGAAACATTCAGTACTTC

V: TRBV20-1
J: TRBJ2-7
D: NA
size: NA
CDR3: CSARGTYEQYF
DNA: TGCAGTGCTAGAGGCACCTACGAGCAGTACTTC

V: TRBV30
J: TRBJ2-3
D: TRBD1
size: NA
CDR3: CAWSVTDRTGEADTQYF
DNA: TGTGCCTGGAGTGTAACTGATCGGACAGGGGAGGCGGATACGCAGTATTTT

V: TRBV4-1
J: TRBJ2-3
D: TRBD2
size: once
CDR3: CASSQDISGSGRDTQYF
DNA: TGCGCCAGCAGCCAAGACATTAGCGGGAGTGGTAGGGATACGCAGTATTTT

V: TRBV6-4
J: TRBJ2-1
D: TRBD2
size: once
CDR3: CASSEKVGTNPSNEQFF
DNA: TGTGCCAGCAGTGAAAAGGTAGGGACTAATCCTTCCAATGAGCAGTTCTTC

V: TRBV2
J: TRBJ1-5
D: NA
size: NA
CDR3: CASSEALQGGQPQHF
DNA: TGTGCCAGCAGTGAAGCGCTTCAGGGAGGACAGCCCCAGCATTTT

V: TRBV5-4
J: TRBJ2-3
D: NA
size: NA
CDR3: CASSLLDRSTDTQYF
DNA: TGTGCCAGCAGCCTGCTTGACAGGAGCACAGATACGCAGTATTTT

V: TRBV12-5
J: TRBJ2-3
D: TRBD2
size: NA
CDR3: CASGFLRIAGNVTDTQYF
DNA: TGTGCTAGTGGTTTTCTACGCATAGCGGGAAATGTCACAGATACGCAGTATTTT

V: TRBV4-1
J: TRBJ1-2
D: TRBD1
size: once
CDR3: CASRVPTGTNYGYTF
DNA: TGCGCCAGCAGAGTCCCGACAGGGACTAACTATGGCTACACCTTC

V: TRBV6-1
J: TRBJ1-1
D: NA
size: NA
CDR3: CATKGNSDPEAFF
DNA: TGTGCCACCAAGGGGAACAGTGACCCTGAAGCTTTCTTT

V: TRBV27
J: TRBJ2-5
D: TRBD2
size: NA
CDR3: CASRTSGRAGETQYF
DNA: TGTGCCAGCAGGACTAGCGGGAGGGCCGGGGAGACCCAGTACTTC

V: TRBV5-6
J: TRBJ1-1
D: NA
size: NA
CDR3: CASSLLWRTANTEAFF
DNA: TGTGCCAGCAGCTTGTTATGGCGGACAGCGAACACTGAAGCTTTCTTT

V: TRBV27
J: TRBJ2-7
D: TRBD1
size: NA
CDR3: CASSLLQGVPRSYEQYF
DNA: TGTGCCAGCAGTTTACTACAGGGGGTACCTCGCTCCTACGAGCAGTACTTC

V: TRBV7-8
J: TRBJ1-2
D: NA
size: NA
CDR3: CASSSGMRVGYTF
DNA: TGTGCCAGCAGCTCAGGCATGCGGGTTGGCTACACCTTC

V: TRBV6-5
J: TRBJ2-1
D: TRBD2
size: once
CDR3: CASRPGLAGINEQFF
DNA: TGTGCCAGCAGACCAGGACTAGCGGGAATCAATGAGCAGTTCTTC

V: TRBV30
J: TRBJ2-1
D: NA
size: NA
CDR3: CACLERSSYNEQFF
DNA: TGTGCCTGTCTGGAGCGGAGCTCCTACAATGAGCAGTTCTTC

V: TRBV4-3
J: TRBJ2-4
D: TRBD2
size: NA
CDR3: CASSQTFGLAGKAENIQYF
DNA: TGCGCCAGCAGCCAAACATTCGGACTAGCGGGAAAGGCGGAAAACATTCAGTACTTC

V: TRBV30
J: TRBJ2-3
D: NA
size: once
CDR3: CAWSVTQPGGTDTQYF
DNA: TGTGCCTGGAGTGTAACCCAGCCGGGAGGCACAGATACGCAGTATTTT

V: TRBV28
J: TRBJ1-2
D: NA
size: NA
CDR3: CASSPGGAYGYTF
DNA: TGTGCCAGCAGTCCGGGGGGGGCCTATGGCTACACCTTC

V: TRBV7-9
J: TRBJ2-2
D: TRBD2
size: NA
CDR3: CASSLLTLAGGCTGELFF
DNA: TGTGCCAGCAGCTTGCTGACTCTGGCGGGAGGGTGTACCGGGGAGCTGTTTTTT

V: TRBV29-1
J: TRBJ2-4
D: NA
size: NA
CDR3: CSVAGRARGIQYF
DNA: TGCAGCGTTGCGGGGAGGGCCAGGGGCATTCAGTACTTC